This passage covers 10 T cell receptor beta chains from one sample sequenced in a study of identifying expanded T cells in peripheral blood. The repertoire was sequenced with immunoSEQ multiplex PCR; TCRdb's copy has only in-frame clones and lacks some. The repertoire consists of about 82,000 clones, with 70% to 90% occurring once and the leading ten covering roughly 7%. The sequencing sample was made of blood. Every receptor here comes from a person aged 18 to 70 in good health.

The CDR3 coding sequence is TGTGCCAGCAGTTACGGAGGACAGGGGCGGACTGAAGCTTTCTTT. Encoded protein: CASSYGGQGRTEAFF. This rearrangement joins TRBV6-6 to TRBJ1-1, with 9 bases aligning to TRBD1. With 2 bases clipped from V and 5 bases from J, the junction kept 6 bases outside the gene matches. The germline V gene encodes CDR1 MNHNY and CDR2 SVGAGI (reference sequence). The CDR3 extends over 15 amino acids.

The chain links TRBV19 to TRBJ1-2; a possible D gene is TRBD1 (5 bases). From germline, CDR1 is LNHDA and CDR2 SQIVND (reference sequence). V lost 5 bases and J 5 bases, leaving 24 bases between the germline ends. This CDR3 is built from 17 residues. CDR3 residues: CASSPSGTQKSIYGYTF. CDR3 nucleotides: TGTGCCAGTAGTCCATCCGGGACTCAGAAGAGCATTTATGGCTACACCTTC.

The chain joins TRBV18 to TRBJ1-2; 7 bases agree with TRBD1. Germline V gene sequence: CDR1 KGHSH, CDR2 LQKENI. J was trimmed by 3 bases and V by 6 bases; bases with no gene match: 10. The CDR3 is 15 amino acids. The CDR3 spells CASSQTTGLDYGYTF. The DNA for the CDR3 is TGTGCCAGCTCTCAAACGACAGGGTTGGACTATGGCTACACCTTC.

The gene calls are TRBV11-1 and TRBJ2-7, with 8 bases matching TRBD1. Germline CDR1 SGHAT, CDR2 FQDESV (reference sequence). The CDR3 totals 14 residues. J lost 3 bases, V lost 2 bases, and 3 bases had no gene match. This CDR3 reads CASSLNRGSYEQYF. In DNA form, the CDR3 reads TGTGCCAGCAGCTTAAACAGGGGGAGCTACGAGCAGTACTTC.

This chain uses TRBV4-2 with TRBJ1-5; D is ambiguous. The CDR3 loop spans 13 amino acids. V was clipped by 0 bases and J by 9 bases, with 9 bases between them. Germline CDR1 reads LGHNA; CDR2 reads YNFKEQ. CDR3 loop: CASSQEFWRPQHF. CDR3 coding DNA: TGTGCCAGCAGCCAAGAGTTCTGGAGGCCCCAGCATTTT.

The chain recombines TRBV5-1 with TRBJ1-1; D may be TRBD1 (6 bases). Germline CDR1 SGHRS, CDR2 YFSETQ. V gave up 0 bases and J gave up 6 bases, with 12 bases separating them. CDR3 length: 14 amino acids. CDR3 amino acids: CASSLEGVGSEAFF. The CDR3 DNA sequence: TGCGCCAGCAGCTTGGAGGGGGTGGGGTCTGAAGCTTTCTTT.

The chain employs TRBV27 and TRBJ2-7, with D possibly called TRBD1 or TRBD2 (5 bases each). V dropped 6 bases and J dropped 0 bases, with 15 bases sitting between them. The CDR3 loop spans 15 amino acids. Per the germline V gene, CDR1 is MNHEY and CDR2 is SMNVEV (reference sequence). CDR3 amino acids: CASRTTGLHSYEQYF. CDR3 nucleotide sequence: TGTGCCAGCAGGACCACGGGGCTACACTCCTACGAGCAGTACTTC.

The table lists this clone with a few counts. The chain recombines TRBV7-9 with TRBJ1-1; D gene uncertain. Germline V CDR1 and CDR2: SEHNR, FQNEAQ (reference sequence). The V and J ends lost 2 bases and 4 bases respectively, with 8 bases between them. The CDR3 loop spans 13 amino acids. The CDR3 DNA follows: TGTGCCAGCAGCTTATCTGGCGGCACTGAAGCTTTCTTT. Translation gives CASSLSGGTEAFF. The full variable domain, completed using reference TRBV7-9 and TRBJ1-1, is DTGVSQNPRHKITKRGQNVTFRCDPISEHNRLYWYRQTLGQGPEFLTYFQNEAQLEKSRLLSDRFSAERPKGSFSTLEIQRTEQGDSAMYLCASSLSGGTEAFFGQGTRLTVV.

The chain links TRBV6-4 to TRBJ2-3; TRBD2 matches at 11 bases. V was pared by 8 bases and J by 1 base, with 8 bases of the junction left unmatched. There are 16 residues in the CDR3. Germline assignment: CDR1 MRHNA and CDR2 SNTAGT. CDR3 DNA: TGTGCCAGCTCACTCGGACTAGCGGGTGGCACAGATACGCAGTATTTT. Translating it yields CASSLGLAGGTDTQYF.

This chain links TRBV5-6 with TRBJ2-7; no definite D call. Germline-derived CDR1 and CDR2 are SGHDT and YYEEEE. There are 16 residues in the CDR3. Trimming left V 0 bases short and J 4 bases short, with 17 bases between. CDR3 DNA: TGTGCCAGCAGCTTGGCCAAAAGGATCGACCTTTACGAGCAGTACTTC. As protein: CASSLAKRIDLYEQYF.